Following are 7 T cell receptor beta chains from one sample sequenced in a study of blood T cell repertoires in COVID-19. Assay used: immunoSEQ multiplex PCR; TCRdb lists only in-frame clones, some missing. Of 240,000 or so clones listed, roughly 86% are singletons. The sample comprised peripheral blood. The origin of the receptors is a woman aged 25 to 39 with acute or convalescent COVID-19.

The gene calls are TRBV6-5 and TRBJ2-3; 9 bases fit TRBD2. V was pared by 4 bases and J by 8 bases, with 7 bases of the junction left unmatched. CDR1 MNHEY and CDR2 SVGAGI come from the germline V gene. The CDR3 contains 14 residues. The CDR3 DNA is TGTGCCAGCAGTTTAGGACTAGCGAGTCCTACGCAGTATTTT. Amino acids: CASSLGLASPTQYF.

V usage is TRBV7-2 and J usage is TRBJ2-1; D not resolved. The V end lost 5 bases, the J end lost 8 bases, and 7 bases lay between the germline ends. The CDR3 sequence is 11 residues long. Per germline, CDR1 SGHTA and CDR2 FQGNSA. Written as DNA, the CDR3 is TGTGCCAGCAGCACGAGCGATGAGCAGTTCTTC. This sequence encodes CASSTSDEQFF.

The CDR3 bases are TGTGCCAGCAGCCAGGGACAGGGTTTTACCGGGGAGCTGTTTTTT. It encodes CASSQGQGFTGELFF. This chain joins TRBV28 and TRBJ2-2, with 9 bases lining up with TRBD1. There are 15 residues in the CDR3. The V segment lost 6 bases and the J segment 5 bases; nucleotides outside the gene matches: 7. Per the germline V gene, CDR1 is MDHEN and CDR2 is SYDVKM.

The V and J genes are TRBV18 and TRBJ1-5, with 9 bases aligning to TRBD1. The CDR3 is made up of 14 amino acids. CDR1 and CDR2 (germline): KGHSH, LQKENI. V shed 6 bases and J 5 bases; nucleotides not matched to a gene: 5. CDR3 sequence: CASSPGTGYQPQHF. DNA of the CDR3: TGTGCCAGCTCTCCCGGGACAGGGTATCAGCCCCAGCATTTT.

This clone came up a few times. The chain uses TRBV7-2 and TRBJ2-7, with TRBD2 matching over 10 bases. V lost 3 bases and J lost 3; bases outside the gene matches: 2. The germline V gene encodes CDR1 SGHTA and CDR2 FQGNSA. This CDR3 comprises 14 residues. As DNA, the CDR3 is TGTGCCAGCAGCTTTCTAGCGGGAGACTACGAGCAGTACTTC. It encodes CASSFLAGDYEQYF.

The genes are TRBV10-1 and TRBJ1-5; 8 bases match TRBD1. J lost 2 bases, V lost 7 bases, and 13 bases had no gene match. The length of the CDR3 is 17 residues. Germline loops: CDR1 WNHNN, CDR2 SYGVQD (reference sequence). In DNA, the CDR3 is TGCGCCAGCATAACAGGGGGGACTGATTTGGGCAATCAGCCCCAGCATTTT. The encoded protein is CASITGGTDLGNQPQHF.

The chain combines TRBV25-1 with TRBJ2-7, with TRBD2 identical over 13 bases. CDR1 and CDR2 from the germline V gene are MGHDK and SYGVNS. The CDR3 is made up of 15 amino acids. Losses at the gene ends were 4 bases for V and 6 bases for J; bases not matched to a gene: 6. DNA for the CDR3: TGTGCCAGCAGTGGACTAGCGGGAGGCCCATCCGAGCAGTACTTC. This sequence encodes CASSGLAGGPSEQYF.